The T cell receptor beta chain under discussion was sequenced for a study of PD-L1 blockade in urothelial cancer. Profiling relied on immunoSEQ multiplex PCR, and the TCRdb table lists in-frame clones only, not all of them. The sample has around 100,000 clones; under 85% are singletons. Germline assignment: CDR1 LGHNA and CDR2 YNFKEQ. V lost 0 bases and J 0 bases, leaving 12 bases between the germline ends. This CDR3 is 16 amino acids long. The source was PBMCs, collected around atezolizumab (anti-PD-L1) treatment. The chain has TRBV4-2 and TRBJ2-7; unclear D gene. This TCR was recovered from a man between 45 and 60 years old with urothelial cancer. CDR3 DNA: TGTGCCAGCAGCCAAGATACAAGCGTAAGCTCCTACGAGCAGTACTTC. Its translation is CASSQDTSVSSYEQYF.